This is a list of T cell receptor beta chains from one sample in a study of OX40 agonist ivuxolimab in advanced cancers. This table comes from immunoSEQ multiplex PCR, and its TCRdb copy is limited to in-frame clones, with some not included. The sample includes almost 80,000 clones, 84% seen only once; the top ten take approximately 25%. The sample in question was CD4+ or CD8+ T cells sorted from blood, obtained in a trial of the OX40 agonist ivuxolimab. These receptors were taken from an adult with an advanced solid tumor such as melanoma, head and neck, liver or kidney cancer. Each CDR3 is given with its conserved first and last residue.

>15|TRBV9
CASSVTTGTNHEAFF
>14|TRBV6-5
CASSGRAPNQPQHF
>15|TRBV2
CASSSQGPLNQPQHF
>10|TRBV5-8
CASSLIGYTF
>14|TRBV7-7
CASSLAGSRNEQFF
>15|TRBV5-1
CASSLNGDGNTEAFF
>17|TRBV19
CASSPWTSGRWQETQYF
>17|TRBV10-3
CAISSGTGLSGANVLTF
>17|TRBV5-4
CASSLYVAGGTYNEQFF
>16|TRBV29-1
CSVEMLLAGLDYEQYF
>12|TRBV29-1
CSVQGWGTEAFF
>19|TRBV7-8
CASSYKRGLAVLDADTQYF
>14|TRBV4-2
CASSGTGSSYEQYF
>15|TRBV5-4
CASSFLGQGADTQYF
>14|TRBV19
CASQPEPSSYEQYF
>15|TRBV6-1
CASSERQGAVGELFF
>15|TRBV25-1
CASSKGWVPSYEQYF
>15|TRBV28
CASSFRTSGGVAQYF
>14|TRBV19
CASKLQGASTEAFF
>16|TRBV19
CASSIIARDSHNEQFF
>12|TRBV2
CASSVPLGTQYF
>15|TRBV18
CASSPGGDYTDTQYF
>17|TRBV27
CASSAGTGWVENTEAFF
>16|TRBV4-3
CASSQVMGQGNTEAFF
>13|TRBV7-2
CASSMDRKNIQYF
>12|TRBV7-2
CASSSGRQPQHF
>15|TRBV18
CASSPMTATNEKLFF
>13|TRBV14
CASKTGVATEAFF
>15|TRBV5-1
CASSSGTAQNEKLFF
>18|TRBV19
CASSIEILAGVNTGELFF
>14|TRBV18
CASSPPFDTGELFF
>17|TRBV4-1
CASSQDANRDRGETQYF
>16|TRBV19
CASSRTSGVARDEQFF
>15|TRBV2
CASSFRDRGTGELFF
>15|TRBV19
CASQTRGSANYGYTF
>13|TRBV28
CASSLLSNQPQHF
>11|TRBV7-9
CASSFLGGYTF
>14|TRBV7-9
CASSPQTGNEKLFF
>13|TRBV5-1
CASSMDREETQYF
>16|TRBV19
CASSLHPRQGRTEAFF
>15|TRBV6-5
CASRARSSGANVLTF
>15|TRBV6-1
CASSPRFGLGYEQYF
>11|TRBV9
CASSVQDTQYF
>12|TRBV5-1
CASSLGLDGYTF
>15|TRBV30
CAWSVTASYTGELFF
>13|TRBV9
CASSPLRSYGYTF
>14|TRBV5-5
CASSLDRQLYEQYF
>13|TRBV10-1
CASSSQSTGELFF
>14|TRBV7-2
CASSLGTRGGELFF
>11|TRBV5-5
CASSSTYEQYF
>12|TRBV6-1
CATGDGRYGYTF
>15|TRBV9
CASSVEPATGNTIYF
>15|TRBV30
CAWSVRGRGEDTQYF
>16|TRBV7-9
CASSLALSGAYNEQFF
>13|TRBV5-1
CASSLDNQETQYF
>14|TRBV6-6
CASSRGGLNTEAFF
>15|TRBV11-3
CASSLTSGISDTQYF